A single sample gave rise to the 13 T cell receptor beta chains below, sequenced in a study of blood T cells in healthy people across ages (dated by TCRdb to 2013 to 2016). The library was obtained by 5' RACE. The instrument was an Illumina HiSeq 2500. A second roughly 6 to 11 cycle PCR used a sample-barcoded 5' primer and a J-beta primer mix. TCRdb ran its own pipeline on the public reads, namely fastp trimming at Q25 and MiXCR clone calling, and kept in-frame beta chains. Rows with a matching CDR3 protein are joined into one entry that keeps the most common DNA and genes. For this sample there are about 1.4 million distinct CDR3 sequences; approximately 59% appear just once. Under 8.5% of the sample rests with the top ten. Material: blood. Receptor source: a man aged 18 to 29 in good health.

The V call is TRBV15, the J call TRBJ2-2; D may be TRBD2 (6 bases). This CDR3 has 13 amino acids. In germline, CDR1 is LNHNV, CDR2 YYDKDF (reference sequence). V lost 8 bases, J lost 8 bases, and 15 bases lay in between. The CDR3 sequence is CATHYGRAGELFF. DNA of the CDR3: TGTGCCACCCATTACGGGAGAGCGGGGGAGCTGTTTTTT.

With respect to this clonotype: Germline is not matched at one junction end, which may reflect a read error. The chain couples TRBV2 to TRBJ2-5; D not resolved. There are 15 residues in the CDR3. Germline V gene sequence: CDR1 SNHLY, CDR2 FYNNEI. Written as DNA, the CDR3 is TGTGCCAGCAATGAACCGGAAACAGAAGAAGAGACCCAGTACTTC. Amino acids: CASNEPETEEETQYF.

The V and J genes are TRBV5-5 and TRBJ2-3; 8 nucleotides match TRBD2. Per germline, CDR1 SGHKS and CDR2 YYEKEE (reference sequence). The V and J ends lost 4 bases and 5 bases, in that order; junction bases with no gene match: 9. This CDR3 contains 15 residues. In DNA form, the CDR3 reads TGTGCCAGCAGCAATACGGGAGGGAGTGGAGATACGCAGTATTTT. Translation gives CASSNTGGSGDTQYF. The entire variable domain, with the rest obtained from reference TRBV5-5 and TRBJ2-3, is as follows: DAGVTQSPTHLIKTRGQQVTLRCSPISGHKSVSWYQQVLGQGPQFIFQYYEKEERGRGNFPDRFSARQFPNYSSELNVNALLLGDSALYLCASSNTGGSGDTQYFGPGTRLTVL.

The chain has TRBV2 and TRBJ1-6; perhaps TRBD1 as D (5 bases). Germline V lookup: CDR1 SNHLY, CDR2 FYNNEI. Trimming left V 6 bases short and J 7 bases short, with 10 bases between. The CDR3 covers 13 residues. This chain's CDR3 is CASRENRNSPLHF. The CDR3 DNA sequence: TGTGCCAGCAGAGAAAACAGGAATTCACCCCTCCACTTT.

This chain joins TRBV6-1 and TRBJ2-6; perhaps TRBD1 as D (6 bases). V was clipped by 4 bases and J by 2 bases, with 15 bases between them. The CDR3 is 17 amino acids. From germline, CDR1 is MNHNS and CDR2 SASEGT. CDR3 amino acids: CASSGAQGRTGANVLTF. As DNA, the CDR3 is TGTGCCAGCAGTGGGGCACAGGGCCGAACTGGGGCCAACGTCCTGACTTTC.

The V and J genes are TRBV11-2 and TRBJ1-4; a possible D gene is TRBD1 (5 bases). Germline V gives CDR1 SGHAT, CDR2 FQNNGV. The V and J ends lost 5 bases and 0 bases respectively, with 13 bases between them. The CDR3 sequence is 16 residues long. The CDR3 sequence: CASSEAGGSTNEKLFF. The DNA of the CDR3 is TGTGCCAGCAGCGAGGCGGGGGGGTCAACTAATGAAAAACTGTTTTTT.

The chain joins TRBV6-5 to TRBJ2-2; TRBD1 aligns across 8 bases. The V gene's germline CDR1 is MNHEY and CDR2 SVGAGI. Trimming removed 6 bases from V and 7 bases from J; junction bases left unmatched: 4. The CDR3 loop spans 13 amino acids. CDR3 in amino acids: CASSRQGIGELFF. The CDR3 region has the DNA TGTGCCAGCAGCAGACAGGGGATCGGGGAGCTGTTTTTT.

The V call is TRBV27, the J call TRBJ2-7; D is possibly TRBD1 (6 bases). V was pared by 5 bases and J by 4 bases, with 18 bases between. This CDR3 is built from 15 residues. Germline lookup yields CDR1 MNHEY and CDR2 SMNVEV (reference sequence). The CDR3 DNA reads as TGTGCCAGCAGTCCGAGACAGGATGTGGGGTACGAGCAGTACTTC. Protein sequence: CASSPRQDVGYEQYF.

The chain carries TRBV20-1 and TRBJ1-1, with unresolved D. V lost 5 bases to trimming and J lost 4 bases, with 17 bases between them. The length of the CDR3 is 14 residues. CDR1 and CDR2 from the germline V gene are DFQATT and SNEGSKA (reference sequence). DNA of the CDR3: TGCAGTGCTTTCGAAGGTGGCCAAGTCACTGAAGCTTTCTTT. Protein product: CSAFEGGQVTEAFF.

The chain is built from TRBV10-3 and TRBJ2-1; 8 bases are a match to TRBD2. The CDR3 runs 13 residues. CDR1 is ENHRY, CDR2 SYGVKD, per germline. With V trimmed by 6 bases and J by 10 bases, 8 bases remained unmatched. CDR3 protein: CAISGGAGGEQFF. As DNA, the CDR3 is TGTGCCATCAGCGGGGGGGCCGGTGGCGAGCAGTTCTTC.

The gene calls are TRBV4-1 and TRBJ2-3; maybe TRBD2 (5 bases). The germline CDR1 and CDR2 sequences are MGHRA and YSYEKL. The CDR3 consists of 16 residues. Trimming pared 0 bases from V and 8 bases from J, leaving 18 bases between. The CDR3 sequence: CASSQDLWELAGTQYF. The CDR3 nucleotides are TGCGCCAGCAGCCAAGATCTTTGGGAGTTGGCAGGTACGCAGTATTTT.

The CDR3, as DNA: TGTGCCAGCAGTTACCTCTTCCGGGACAGGGAAGTGAACACTGAAGCTTTCTTT. As protein: CASSYLFRDREVNTEAFF. This chain links TRBV6-2 or TRBV6-3 with TRBJ1-1; 9 bases map to TRBD1. V gave up 2 bases and J gave up 0 bases; unmatched junction bases: 10. Germline V lookup: CDR1 MNHEY, CDR2 SVGEGT. This CDR3 is 18 amino acids long.

The chain carries TRBV4-1 and TRBJ2-7; D unresolved. Germline-derived CDR1 and CDR2 are MGHRA and YSYEKL. This CDR3 comprises 15 residues. V was pared by 0 bases and J by 0 bases, with 9 bases between. CDR3 residues: CASSQDFGGSYEQYF. CDR3 coding DNA: TGCGCCAGCAGCCAAGATTTTGGCGGCTCCTACGAGCAGTACTTC.